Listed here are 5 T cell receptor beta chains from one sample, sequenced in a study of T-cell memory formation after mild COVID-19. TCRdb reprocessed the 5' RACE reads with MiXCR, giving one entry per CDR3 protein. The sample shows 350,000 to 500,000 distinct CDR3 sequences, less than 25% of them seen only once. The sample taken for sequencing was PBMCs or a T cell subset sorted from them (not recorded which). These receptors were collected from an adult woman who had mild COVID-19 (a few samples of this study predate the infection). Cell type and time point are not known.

The CDR3 here is CASRPGGVANEKLFF. The CDR3 DNA reads as TGTGCCAGCAGACCCGGGGGGGTGGCTAATGAAAAACTGTTTTTT. The chain uses TRBV12-3 or TRBV12-4 and TRBJ1-4, with D possibly matching TRBD1 (5 bases). This CDR3 spans 15 amino acids. Trimming left V 6 bases short and J 3 bases short, with 14 bases between.

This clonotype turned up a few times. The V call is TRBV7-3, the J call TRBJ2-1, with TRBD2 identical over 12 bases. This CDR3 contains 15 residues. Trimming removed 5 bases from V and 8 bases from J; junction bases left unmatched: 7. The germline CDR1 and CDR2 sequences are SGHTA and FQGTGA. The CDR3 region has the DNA TGTGCCAGCAGCCACCTAGCGGGGGGGCCGGATGAGCAGTTCTTC. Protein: CASSHLAGGPDEQFF.

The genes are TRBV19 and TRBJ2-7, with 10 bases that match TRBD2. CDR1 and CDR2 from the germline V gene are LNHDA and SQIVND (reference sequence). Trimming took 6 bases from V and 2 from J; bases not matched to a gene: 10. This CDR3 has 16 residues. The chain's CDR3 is CASSPTRTSGTYEQYF. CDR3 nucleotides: TGTGCCAGTAGCCCCACTCGGACTAGCGGCACCTACGAGCAGTACTTC.

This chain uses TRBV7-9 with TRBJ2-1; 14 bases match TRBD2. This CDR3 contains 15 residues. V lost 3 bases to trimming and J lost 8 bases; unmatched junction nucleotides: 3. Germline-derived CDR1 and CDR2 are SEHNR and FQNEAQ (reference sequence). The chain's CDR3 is CASSFGTSGGDEQFF. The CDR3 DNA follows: TGTGCCAGCAGCTTCGGGACTAGCGGGGGTGATGAGCAGTTCTTC. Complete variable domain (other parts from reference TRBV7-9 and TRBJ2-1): DTGVSQNPRHKITKRGQNVTFRCDPISEHNRLYWYRQTLGQGPEFLTYFQNEAQLEKSRLLSDRFSAERPKGSFSTLEIQRTEQGDSAMYLCASSFGTSGGDEQFFGPGTRLTVL.

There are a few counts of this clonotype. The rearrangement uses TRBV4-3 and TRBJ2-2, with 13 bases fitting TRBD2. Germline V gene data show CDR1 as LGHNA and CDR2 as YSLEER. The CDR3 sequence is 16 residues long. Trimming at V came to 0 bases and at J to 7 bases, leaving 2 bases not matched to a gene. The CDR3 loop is CASSQETSGRVGELFF. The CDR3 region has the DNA TGCGCCAGCAGCCAAGAAACTAGCGGGAGGGTCGGGGAGCTGTTTTTT.